Below, 18 T cell receptor beta chains from the same sample are listed, as sequenced in a study of T cell repertoires in cytomegalovirus infection. Their recognized antigens are unknown. Each CDR3 protein is one row after TCRdb ran MiXCR on the reads. Of about 71,000 distinct CDR3 sequences in the sample, about 20% were seen once. The sequences come from CD8+ T cells from cultured PBMCs, collected from culture after CMV antigen stimulation. These receptors were taken from a human donor in good health (CMV status not recorded). Some clones in this sample may be carry-over from other donors' samples.

This chain connects TRBV6-5 to TRBJ1-6, with D hard to call. The V end lost 4 bases, the J end lost 9 bases, and 10 bases lay between the germline ends. Germline V CDR1 and CDR2: MNHEY, SVGAGI. The length of the CDR3 is 13 residues. CDR3 loop: CASSSEGSSPLHF. The DNA of the CDR3 is TGTGCCAGCAGTTCCGAAGGGAGTTCACCCCTCCACTTT.

This chain joins TRBV7-9 and TRBJ2-6, with D possibly called TRBD1 or TRBD2 (5 bases each). Looked up from germline, CDR1 is SEHNR and CDR2 is FQNEAQ (reference sequence). The ends were cut back, 4 bases at V and 0 bases at J, with 13 bases in the middle. This CDR3 region has 17 residues. In nucleotides, the CDR3 is TGTGCCAGCAGCTCGGGGACGCCGAGCTCTGGGGCCAACGTCCTGACTTTC. This codes for CASSSGTPSSGANVLTF.

This rearrangement joins TRBV6-5 to TRBJ1-3, with D perhaps matching TRBD1 (5 bases). Per germline, CDR1 MNHEY and CDR2 SVGAGI. Trimming took 6 bases from V and 4 from J, leaving 19 bases between them. The CDR3 has 16 amino acids. CDR3 loop: CASRGPDSVRGNTIYF. CDR3 sequence (DNA): TGTGCCAGCAGAGGCCCCGACAGTGTAAGGGGAAACACCATATATTTT.

The chain is built from TRBV5-3 and TRBJ2-5; 8 bases fit TRBD1. TRBV5-3 is annotated as an ORF whose role is uncertain. Germline trimming cut 9 bases from V and 3 bases from J; bases unmatched to any gene: 10. This CDR3 is built from 14 residues. The CDR3 protein is CATIQGDTKETQYF. CDR3 DNA: TGTGCCACAATACAGGGGGATACCAAAGAGACCCAGTACTTC.

This chain uses TRBV6-2 or TRBV6-3 with TRBJ1-1; D not resolved. CDR3 length: 13 residues. CDR1 and CDR2 from the germline V gene are MNHEY and SVGEGT. Trimming pared 7 bases from V and 0 bases from J, leaving 9 bases between. The CDR3 DNA sequence: TGTGCCAGCACCGTTTCCATGAACACTGAAGCTTTCTTT. Amino acid sequence: CASTVSMNTEAFF.

This clonotype has just a few counts. V is TRBV12-3 or TRBV12-4 and J is TRBJ2-3, with 10 bases aligning to TRBD2. J was trimmed by 0 bases and V by 5 bases; bases with no gene match: 2. CDR3 length: 15 amino acids. In DNA form, the CDR3 reads TGTGCCAGCAGTATACTAGCGGGGAGCACAGATACGCAGTATTTT. Its protein is CASSILAGSTDTQYF.

This clonotype was detected a few times. V and J are TRBV7-6 and TRBJ2-5, with 10 bases fitting TRBD2. Germline V gives CDR1 SGHVS, CDR2 FNYEAQ. This CDR3 spans 16 amino acids. Losses at the gene ends were 0 bases for V and 4 bases for J; bases not matched to a gene: 5. CDR3 sequence (DNA): TGTGCCAGCAGCTTAGCGGGAGCGGGGGGGCGAGAGACCCAGTACTTC. Translated, it gives CASSLAGAGGRETQYF.

The table lists this clonotype with a few counts. This chain links TRBV5-6 with TRBJ2-7; weak D call: TRBD2 (5 bases). The CDR3 covers 15 residues. The germline gives CDR1 SGHDT, CDR2 YYEEEE. Trimming shortened V by 2 bases and J by 0 bases, and 12 bases separated the two germline ends. CDR3 sequence: CASSFTDFPSYEQYF. Written as DNA, the CDR3 is TGTGCCAGCAGCTTCACGGACTTCCCCTCCTACGAGCAGTACTTC.

This clonotype has a handful of counts. This chain links TRBV12-3 or TRBV12-4 with TRBJ2-1; 9 bases are a match to TRBD1. J lost 8 bases, V lost 1 base, and 3 bases had no gene match. There are 14 residues in the CDR3. The CDR3: CASSLGTGGDEQFF. DNA of the CDR3: TGTGCCAGCAGTTTAGGAACAGGGGGCGATGAGCAGTTCTTC.

The gene calls are TRBV11-2 and TRBJ2-4, with D perhaps matching TRBD1 (7 bases). From germline, CDR1 is SGHAT and CDR2 FQNNGV. The CDR3 length is 22 residues. Trimming pared 5 bases from V and 0 bases from J, leaving 32 bases between. CDR3 in DNA: TGTGCCAGCAGCCCGAATACGGCGGGACAGACCTCGTCATTGTTAGCCAAAAACATTCAGTACTTC. Its translation: CASSPNTAGQTSSLLAKNIQYF.

This clonotype was seen a few times. The DNA of the CDR3 is TGTGCCAGCAGTTTAAGGACCTATGGCTACACCTTC. Translated: CASSLRTYGYTF. This chain joins TRBV12-3 or TRBV12-4 and TRBJ1-2; no clear D. V gave up 2 bases and J gave up 4 bases, with 5 bases separating them. The CDR3 covers 12 residues.

The rearrangement joins TRBV7-6 to TRBJ2-5; tentative D call: TRBD2 (5 bases). Germline V gene data show CDR1 as SGHVS and CDR2 as FNYEAQ. The CDR3 runs to 14 residues. Between the trimmed V and J ends, which lost 3 bases and 3 bases, there was a span of 11 bases. The DNA of the CDR3 is TGTGCCAGCAGCTTCAGACGGGGAGAAGAGACCCAGTACTTC. It is translated as CASSFRRGEETQYF.

CDR3 sequence reads: CAAPGHLLPYEQYF. The CDR3 DNA reads TGTGCAGCCCCAGGACATCTACTTCCTTACGAGCAGTACTTC. The rearrangement joins TRBV27 to TRBJ2-7, with D possibly TRBD1 on 5 matching bases. Germline CDR1 reads MNHEY; CDR2 reads SMNVEV (reference sequence). The CDR3 covers 14 residues.

This clonotype has a handful of counts. The chain is built from TRBV12-3 or TRBV12-4 and TRBJ2-5; 7 positions match TRBD2. The CDR3 totals 14 residues. V shed 5 bases and J 5 bases; nucleotides not matched to a gene: 8. This CDR3 is CASSVGGMRETQYF. In DNA form, the CDR3 reads TGTGCCAGCAGTGTCGGGGGGATGAGGGAGACCCAGTACTTC.

The chain recombines TRBV9 with TRBJ2-1; D remains ambiguous. Per germline, CDR1 SGDLS and CDR2 YYNGEE. CDR3 length: 16 residues. Trimming shortened V by 3 bases and J by 3 bases, and 16 bases separated the two germline ends. CDR3 sequence (DNA): TGTGCCAGCAGCGGAGGAAGGGTAGTGGTCTACAATGAGCAGTTCTTC. Translating gives CASSGGRVVVYNEQFF.

This sequence joins TRBV27 and TRBJ1-2; the D gene is possibly TRBD1 (6 bases). CDR1 and CDR2 (germline): MNHEY, SMNVEV (reference sequence). Trimming stripped 9 bases from V and 3 bases from J, with 17 bases between. The CDR3 length is 14 residues. Written as DNA, the CDR3 is TGTGCCAGTGGGGCCCCCGGGACATACTATGGCTACACCTTC. Protein: CASGAPGTYYGYTF.

This chain links TRBV4-1 with TRBJ1-6; D is undetermined. V lost 1 base to trimming and J lost 9 bases, with 7 bases between them. The CDR3 is made up of 13 amino acids. Germline CDR1 and CDR2: MGHRA and YSYEKL. The CDR3 is CASSQGGGSPLHF. The CDR3 DNA reads as TGCGCCAGCAGCCAAGGGGGAGGTTCACCCCTCCACTTT.

A few counts support this clonotype. The chain couples TRBV7-6 to TRBJ1-4; TRBD1 is a possible D gene (5 bases). Germline CDR1 is SGHVS and CDR2 is FNYEAQ. CDR3 size: 17 residues. V was pared by 1 base and J by 0 bases, with 12 bases between. CDR3 sequence reads: CASSLGPRGSTNEKLFF. The CDR3 nucleotides read TGTGCCAGCAGCTTAGGTCCGAGGGGCTCAACTAATGAAAAACTGTTTTTT.